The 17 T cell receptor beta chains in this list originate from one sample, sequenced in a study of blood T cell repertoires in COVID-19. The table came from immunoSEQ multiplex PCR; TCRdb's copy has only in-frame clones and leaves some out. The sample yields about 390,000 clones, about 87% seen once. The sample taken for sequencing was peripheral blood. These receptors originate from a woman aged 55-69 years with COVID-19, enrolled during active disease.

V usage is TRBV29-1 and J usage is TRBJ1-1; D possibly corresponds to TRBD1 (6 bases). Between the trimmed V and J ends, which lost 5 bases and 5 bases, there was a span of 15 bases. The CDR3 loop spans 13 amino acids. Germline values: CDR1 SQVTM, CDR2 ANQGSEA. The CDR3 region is CSVFKQGRTEAFF. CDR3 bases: TGCAGCGTTTTTAAACAGGGAAGGACTGAAGCTTTCTTT.

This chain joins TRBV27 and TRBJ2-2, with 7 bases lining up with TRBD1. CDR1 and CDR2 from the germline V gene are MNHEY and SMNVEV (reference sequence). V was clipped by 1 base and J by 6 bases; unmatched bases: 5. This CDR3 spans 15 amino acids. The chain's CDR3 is CASSLYPGGAGELFF. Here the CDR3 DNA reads TGTGCCAGCAGTTTATACCCAGGGGGTGCCGGGGAGCTGTTTTTT.

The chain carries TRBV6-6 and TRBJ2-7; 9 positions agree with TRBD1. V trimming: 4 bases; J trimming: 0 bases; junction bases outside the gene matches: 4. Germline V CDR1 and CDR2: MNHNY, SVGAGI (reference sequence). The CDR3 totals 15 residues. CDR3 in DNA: TGTGCCAGCAGTTTCGGACAGGGGACCTCCTACGAGCAGTACTTC. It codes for CASSFGQGTSYEQYF.

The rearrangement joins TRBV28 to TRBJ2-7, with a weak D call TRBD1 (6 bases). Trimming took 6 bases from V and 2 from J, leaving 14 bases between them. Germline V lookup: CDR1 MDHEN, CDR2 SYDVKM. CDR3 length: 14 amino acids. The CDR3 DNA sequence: TGTGCCAGCAGAACGAACAGGGCCCCCTACGAGCAGTACTTC. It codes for CASRTNRAPYEQYF. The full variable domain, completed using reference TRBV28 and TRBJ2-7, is DVKVTQSSRYLVKRTGEKVFLECVQDMDHENMFWYRQDPGLGLRLIYFSYDVKMKEKGDIPEGYSVSREKKERFSLILESASTNQTSMYLCASRTNRAPYEQYFGPGTRLTVT.

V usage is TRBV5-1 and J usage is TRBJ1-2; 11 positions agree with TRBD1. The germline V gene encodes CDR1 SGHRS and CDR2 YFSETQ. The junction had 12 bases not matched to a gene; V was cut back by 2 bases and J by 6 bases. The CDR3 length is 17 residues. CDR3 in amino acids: CASSFRDRGSGSDGYTF. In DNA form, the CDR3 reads TGCGCCAGCAGCTTCCGGGACAGGGGGTCAGGTTCCGATGGCTACACCTTC.

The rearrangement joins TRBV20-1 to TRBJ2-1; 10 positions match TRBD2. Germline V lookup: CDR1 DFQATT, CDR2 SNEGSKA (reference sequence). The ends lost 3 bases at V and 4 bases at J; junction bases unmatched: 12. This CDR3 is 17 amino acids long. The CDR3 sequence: CSASDSGGKVGYNEQFF. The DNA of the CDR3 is TGCAGTGCTAGTGATAGCGGGGGGAAAGTCGGATACAATGAGCAGTTCTTC.

CDR3: CASSFSIISGNTIYF. CDR3 nucleotides: TGTGCCAGCAGTTTTTCCATCATCTCTGGAAACACCATATATTTT. The J gene is TRBJ1-3, the V gene TRBV6-6; D unresolved. Germline lookup yields CDR1 MNHNY and CDR2 SVGAGI (reference sequence). This CDR3 contains 15 residues. V shed 4 bases and J shed 0 bases, with 10 bases lying between them.

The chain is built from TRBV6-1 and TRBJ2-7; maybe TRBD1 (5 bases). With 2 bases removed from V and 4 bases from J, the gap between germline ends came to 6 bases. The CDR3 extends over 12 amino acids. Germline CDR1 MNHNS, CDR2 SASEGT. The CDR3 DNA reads TGTGCCAGCAGTGAAAGACAGTACGAGCAGTACTTC. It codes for CASSERQYEQYF.

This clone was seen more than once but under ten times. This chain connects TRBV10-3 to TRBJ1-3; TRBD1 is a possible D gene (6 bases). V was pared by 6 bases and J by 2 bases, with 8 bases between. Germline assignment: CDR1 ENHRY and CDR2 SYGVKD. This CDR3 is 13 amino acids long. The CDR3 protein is CAIRDRAGNTIYF. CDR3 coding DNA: TGTGCCATCAGGGACAGAGCTGGAAACACCATATATTTT.

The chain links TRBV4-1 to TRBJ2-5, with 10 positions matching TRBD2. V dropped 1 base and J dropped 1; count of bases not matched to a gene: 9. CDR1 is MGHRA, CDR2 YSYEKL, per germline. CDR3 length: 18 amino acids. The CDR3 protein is CASSQAAVTSGVQETQYF. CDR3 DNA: TGCGCCAGCAGCCAAGCCGCCGTTACTAGCGGGGTCCAAGAGACCCAGTACTTC.

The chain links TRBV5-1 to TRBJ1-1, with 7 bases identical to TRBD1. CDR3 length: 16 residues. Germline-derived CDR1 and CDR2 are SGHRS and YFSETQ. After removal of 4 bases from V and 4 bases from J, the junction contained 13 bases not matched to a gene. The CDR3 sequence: CASSPDRALIFTEAFF. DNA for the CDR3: TGCGCCAGCAGCCCCGACAGGGCATTAATTTTCACTGAAGCTTTCTTT. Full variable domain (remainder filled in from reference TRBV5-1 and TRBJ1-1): KAGVTQTPRYLIKTRGQQVTLSCSPISGHRSVSWYQQTPGQGLQFLFEYFSETQRNKGNFPGRFSGRQFSNSRSEMNVSTLELGDSALYLCASSPDRALIFTEAFFGQGTRLTVV.

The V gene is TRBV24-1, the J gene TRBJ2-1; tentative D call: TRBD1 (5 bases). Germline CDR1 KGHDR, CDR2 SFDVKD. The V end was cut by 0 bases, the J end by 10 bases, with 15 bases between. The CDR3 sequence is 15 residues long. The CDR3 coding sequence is TGTGCCACCAGTGATTTGCTCCGACAGCCCAACGAGCAGTTCTTC. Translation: CATSDLLRQPNEQFF.

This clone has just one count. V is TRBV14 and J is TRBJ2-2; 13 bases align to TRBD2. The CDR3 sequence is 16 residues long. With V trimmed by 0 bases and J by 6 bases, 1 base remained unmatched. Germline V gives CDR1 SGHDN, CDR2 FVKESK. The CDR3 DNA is TGTGCCAGCAGCCAAGACGGACTAGCGGGGGCCGGGGAGCTGTTTTTT. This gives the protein CASSQDGLAGAGELFF.

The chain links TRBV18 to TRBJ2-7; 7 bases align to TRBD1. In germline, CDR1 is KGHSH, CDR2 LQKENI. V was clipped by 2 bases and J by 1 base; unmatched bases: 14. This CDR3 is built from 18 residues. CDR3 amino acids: CASSPSTGSTTSSYEQYF. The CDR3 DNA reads TGTGCCAGCTCACCATCGACAGGGTCCACCACATCTTCCTACGAGCAGTACTTC.

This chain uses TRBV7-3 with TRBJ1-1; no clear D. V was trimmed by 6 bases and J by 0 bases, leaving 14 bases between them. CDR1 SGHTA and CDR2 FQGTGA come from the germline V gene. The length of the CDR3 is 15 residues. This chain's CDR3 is CASRPRGNLNTEAFF. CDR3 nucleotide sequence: TGTGCCAGCAGGCCCCGGGGAAATTTGAACACTGAAGCTTTCTTT.

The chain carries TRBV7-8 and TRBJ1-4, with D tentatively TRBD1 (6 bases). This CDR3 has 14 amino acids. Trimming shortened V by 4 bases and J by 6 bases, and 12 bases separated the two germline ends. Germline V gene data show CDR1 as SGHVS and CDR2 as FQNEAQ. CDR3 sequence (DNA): TGTGCCAGCAGCTCCAGGGGCCCCTATGAAAAACTGTTTTTT. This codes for CASSSRGPYEKLFF.

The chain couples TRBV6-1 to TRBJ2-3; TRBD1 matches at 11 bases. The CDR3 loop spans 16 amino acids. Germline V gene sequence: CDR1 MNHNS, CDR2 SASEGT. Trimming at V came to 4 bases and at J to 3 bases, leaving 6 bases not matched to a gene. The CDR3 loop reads CASSARTGGATDTQYF. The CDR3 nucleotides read TGTGCCAGCAGTGCTCGGACAGGGGGCGCGACAGATACGCAGTATTTT.